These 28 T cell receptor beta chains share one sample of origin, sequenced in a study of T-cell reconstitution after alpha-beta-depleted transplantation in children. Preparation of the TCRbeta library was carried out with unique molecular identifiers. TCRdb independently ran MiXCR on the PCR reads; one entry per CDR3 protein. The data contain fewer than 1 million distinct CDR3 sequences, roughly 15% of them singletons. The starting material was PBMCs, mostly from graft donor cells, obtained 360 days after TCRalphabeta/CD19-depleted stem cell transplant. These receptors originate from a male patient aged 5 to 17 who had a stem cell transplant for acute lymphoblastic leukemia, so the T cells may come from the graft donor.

DNA of the CDR3: TGTGCCAGCAGTGAATACAGGGAGAACACTGAAGCTTTCTTT. This translates into CASSEYRENTEAFF. This chain connects TRBV6-1 to TRBJ1-1, with a tentative D call TRBD1 (6 bases). V was clipped by 2 bases and J by 1 base, with 8 bases between them. This CDR3 is built from 14 residues. CDR1 and CDR2 (germline): MNHNS, SASEGT.

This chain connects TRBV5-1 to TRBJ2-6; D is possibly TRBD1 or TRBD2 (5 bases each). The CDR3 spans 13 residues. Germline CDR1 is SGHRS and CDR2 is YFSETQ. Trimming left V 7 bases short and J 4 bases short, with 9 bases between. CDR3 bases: TGCGCCAGCGGTCGGGGCGGGGCCAACGTCCTGACTTTC. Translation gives CASGRGGANVLTF.

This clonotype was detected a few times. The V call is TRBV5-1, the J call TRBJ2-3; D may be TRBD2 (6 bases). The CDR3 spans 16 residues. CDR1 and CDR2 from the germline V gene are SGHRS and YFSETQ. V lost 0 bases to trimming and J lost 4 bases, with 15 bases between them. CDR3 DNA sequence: TGCGCCAGCAGCTTGGCCGAGATAGCGGCGGCAGATACGCAGTATTTT. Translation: CASSLAEIAAADTQYF.

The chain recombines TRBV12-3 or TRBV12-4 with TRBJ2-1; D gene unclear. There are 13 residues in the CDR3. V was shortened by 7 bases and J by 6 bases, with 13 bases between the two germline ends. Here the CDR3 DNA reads TGTGCCAGCACTGACCCTTGGATCAATGAGCAGTTCTTC. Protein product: CASTDPWINEQFF.

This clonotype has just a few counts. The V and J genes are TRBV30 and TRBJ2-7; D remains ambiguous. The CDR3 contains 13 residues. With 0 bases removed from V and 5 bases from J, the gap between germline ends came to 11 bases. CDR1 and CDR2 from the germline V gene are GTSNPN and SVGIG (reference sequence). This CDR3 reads CAWSVYGGDEQYF. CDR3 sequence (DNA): TGTGCCTGGAGTGTATACGGCGGCGACGAGCAGTACTTC.

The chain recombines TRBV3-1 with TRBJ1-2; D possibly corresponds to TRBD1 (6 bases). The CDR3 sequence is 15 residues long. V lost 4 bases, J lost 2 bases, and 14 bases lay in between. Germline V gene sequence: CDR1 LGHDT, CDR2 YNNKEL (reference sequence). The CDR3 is CASSRSSTGNYGYTF. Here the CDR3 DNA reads TGTGCCAGCAGCCGCTCAAGCACAGGGAACTATGGCTACACCTTC.

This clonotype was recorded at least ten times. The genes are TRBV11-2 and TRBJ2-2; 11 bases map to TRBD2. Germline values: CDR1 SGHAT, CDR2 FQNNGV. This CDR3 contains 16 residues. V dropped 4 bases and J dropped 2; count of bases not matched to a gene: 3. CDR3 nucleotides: TGTGCCAGCAGCTCGGGACTAGCGGTTAACACCGGGGAGCTGTTTTTT. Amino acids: CASSSGLAVNTGELFF. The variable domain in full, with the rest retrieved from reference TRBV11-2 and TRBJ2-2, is EAGVAQSPRYKIIEKRQSVAFWCNPISGHATLYWYQQILGQGPKLLIQFQNNGVVDDSQLPKDRFSAERLKGVDSTLKIQPAKLEDSAVYLCASSSGLAVNTGELFFGEGSRLTVL.

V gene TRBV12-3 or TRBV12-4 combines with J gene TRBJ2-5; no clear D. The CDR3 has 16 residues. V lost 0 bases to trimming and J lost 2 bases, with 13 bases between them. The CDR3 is CASSLAPGPIQETQYF. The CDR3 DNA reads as TGTGCCAGCAGTTTAGCGCCCGGACCCATACAAGAGACCCAGTACTTC.

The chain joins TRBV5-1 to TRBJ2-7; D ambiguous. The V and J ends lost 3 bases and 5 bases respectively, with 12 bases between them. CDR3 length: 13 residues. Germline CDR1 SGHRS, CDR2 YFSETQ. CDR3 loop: CASSSLGNHEQYF. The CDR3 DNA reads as TGCGCCAGCAGCTCCCTGGGAAATCACGAGCAGTACTTC.

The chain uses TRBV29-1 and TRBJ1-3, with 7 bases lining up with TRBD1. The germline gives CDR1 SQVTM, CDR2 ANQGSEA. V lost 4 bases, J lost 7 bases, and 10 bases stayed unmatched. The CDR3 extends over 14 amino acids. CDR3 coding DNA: TGCAGCGTTGTTGGGGGACAGTATAGGAACACCATATATTTT. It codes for CSVVGGQYRNTIYF. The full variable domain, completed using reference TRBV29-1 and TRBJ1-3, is SAVISQKPSRDICQRGTSLTIQCQVDSQVTMMFWYRQQPGQSLTLIATANQGSEATYESGFVIDKFPISRPNLTFSTLTVSNMSPEDSSIYLCSVVGGQYRNTIYFGEGSWLTVV.

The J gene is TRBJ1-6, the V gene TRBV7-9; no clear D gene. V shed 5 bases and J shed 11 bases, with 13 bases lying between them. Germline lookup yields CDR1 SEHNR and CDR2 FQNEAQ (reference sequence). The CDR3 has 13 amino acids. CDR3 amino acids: CASSLRDATPLHF. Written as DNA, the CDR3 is TGTGCCAGCAGCCTTCGAGATGCGACACCCCTCCACTTT. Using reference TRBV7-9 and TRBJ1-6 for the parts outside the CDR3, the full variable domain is DTGVSQNPRHKITKRGQNVTFRCDPISEHNRLYWYRQTLGQGPEFLTYFQNEAQLEKSRLLSDRFSAERPKGSFSTLEIQRTEQGDSAMYLCASSLRDATPLHFGNGTRLTVT.

The CDR3 DNA follows: TGTGCCTGGAGCGCGGGAGGGCTTGCAGATACGCAGTATTTT. Translation: CAWSAGGLADTQYF. V gene TRBV30 combines with J gene TRBJ2-3, with 9 bases lining up with TRBD2. The CDR3 spans 14 residues. V dropped 3 bases and J dropped 4; count of bases not matched to a gene: 5. Germline CDR1 and CDR2: GTSNPN and SVGIG (reference sequence). Supplemented by reference TRBV30 and TRBJ2-3, the full variable domain reads SQTIHQWPATLVQPVGSPLSLECTVEGTSNPNLYWYRQAAGRGLQLLFYSVGIGQISSEVPQNLSASRPQDRQFILSSKKLLLSDSGFYLCAWSAGGLADTQYFGPGTRLTVL.

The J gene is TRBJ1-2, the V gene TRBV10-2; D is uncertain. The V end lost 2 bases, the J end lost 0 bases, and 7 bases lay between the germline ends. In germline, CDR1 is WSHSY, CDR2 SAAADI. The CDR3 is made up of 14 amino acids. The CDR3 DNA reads TGCGCCAGCAGTGAGGGGCCCCCTAACTATGGCTACACCTTC. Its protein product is CASSEGPPNYGYTF.

The CDR3 DNA reads TGTGCCAGCAGCTCGGGACAGGGGGGAGCTTTCTTT. It codes for CASSSGQGGAFF. The chain recombines TRBV7-9 with TRBJ1-1; 11 positions match TRBD1. V was pared by 4 bases and J by 10 bases, with 2 bases of the junction left unmatched. Germline CDR1 is SEHNR and CDR2 is FQNEAQ (reference sequence). This CDR3 is 12 amino acids long.

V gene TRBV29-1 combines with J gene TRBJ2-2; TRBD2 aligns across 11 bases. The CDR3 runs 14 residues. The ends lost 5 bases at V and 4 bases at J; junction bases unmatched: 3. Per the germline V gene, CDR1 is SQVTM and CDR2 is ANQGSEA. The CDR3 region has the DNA TGCAGCGTTTTTCTAGCGGGGGGCACCGGGGAGCTGTTTTTT. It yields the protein CSVFLAGGTGELFF.

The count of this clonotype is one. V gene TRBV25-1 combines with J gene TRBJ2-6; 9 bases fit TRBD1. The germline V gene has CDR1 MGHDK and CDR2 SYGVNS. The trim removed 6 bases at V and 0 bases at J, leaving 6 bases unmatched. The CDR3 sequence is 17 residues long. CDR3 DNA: TGTGCCAGCAGACCGGGACAGGGTTCCTCTGGGGCCAACGTCCTGACTTTC. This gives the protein CASRPGQGSSGANVLTF.

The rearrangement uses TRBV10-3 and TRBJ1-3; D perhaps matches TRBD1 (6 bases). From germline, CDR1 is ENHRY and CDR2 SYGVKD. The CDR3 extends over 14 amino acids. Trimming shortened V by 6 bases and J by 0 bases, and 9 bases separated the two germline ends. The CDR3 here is CAISSGVSGNTIYF. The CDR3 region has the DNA TGTGCCATCAGCTCAGGGGTCTCTGGAAACACCATATATTTT.

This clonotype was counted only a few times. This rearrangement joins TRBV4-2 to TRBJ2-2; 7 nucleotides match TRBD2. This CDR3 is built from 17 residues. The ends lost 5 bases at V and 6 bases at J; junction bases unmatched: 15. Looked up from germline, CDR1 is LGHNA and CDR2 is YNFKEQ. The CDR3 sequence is CASSKGPAGAVPGELFF. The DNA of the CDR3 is TGTGCCAGCAGCAAGGGTCCTGCGGGAGCGGTCCCCGGGGAGCTGTTTTTT.

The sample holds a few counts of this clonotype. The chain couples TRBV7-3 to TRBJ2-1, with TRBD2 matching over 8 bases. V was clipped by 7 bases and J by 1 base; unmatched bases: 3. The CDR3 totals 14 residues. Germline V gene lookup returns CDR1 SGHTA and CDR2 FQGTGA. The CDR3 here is CASNSGTSYNEQFF. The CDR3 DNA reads TGTGCCAGCAATAGCGGGACGTCCTACAATGAGCAGTTCTTC.

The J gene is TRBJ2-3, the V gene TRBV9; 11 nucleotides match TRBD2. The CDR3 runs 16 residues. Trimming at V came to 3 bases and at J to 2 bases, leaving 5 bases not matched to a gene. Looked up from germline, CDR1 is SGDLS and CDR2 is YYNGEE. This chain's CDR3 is CASSARLAGITDTQYF. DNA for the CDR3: TGTGCCAGCAGCGCGAGACTAGCGGGAATCACAGATACGCAGTATTTT.

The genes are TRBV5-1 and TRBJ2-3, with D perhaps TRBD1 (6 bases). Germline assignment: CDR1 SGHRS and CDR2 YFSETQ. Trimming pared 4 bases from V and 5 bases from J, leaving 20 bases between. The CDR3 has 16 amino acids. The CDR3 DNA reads TGCGCCAGCAGCCCCCCGGATTCAGGGGCGATAGATACGCAGTATTTT. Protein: CASSPPDSGAIDTQYF.

CDR3 in amino acids: CASSLDAPAGYEQYF. The CDR3 DNA reads as TGCGCCAGCAGCTTGGACGCCCCGGCGGGCTACGAGCAGTACTTC. The rearrangement joins TRBV5-1 to TRBJ2-7, with D perhaps TRBD2 (5 bases). Trimming removed 0 bases from V and 3 bases from J, with 13 bases in between. Per germline, CDR1 SGHRS and CDR2 YFSETQ. The CDR3 is 15 amino acids.

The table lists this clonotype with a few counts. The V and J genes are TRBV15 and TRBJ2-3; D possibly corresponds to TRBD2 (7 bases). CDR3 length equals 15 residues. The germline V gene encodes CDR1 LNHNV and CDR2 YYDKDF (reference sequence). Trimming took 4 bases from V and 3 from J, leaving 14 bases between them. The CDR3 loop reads CATSMGGGPTDTQYF. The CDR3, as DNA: TGTGCCACCAGCATGGGGGGGGGCCCTACAGATACGCAGTATTTT.

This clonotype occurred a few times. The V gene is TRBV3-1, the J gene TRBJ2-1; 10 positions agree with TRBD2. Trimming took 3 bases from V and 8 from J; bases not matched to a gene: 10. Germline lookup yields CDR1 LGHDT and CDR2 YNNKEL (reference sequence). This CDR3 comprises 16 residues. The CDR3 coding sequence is TGTGCCAGCAGCCACCTAGCGGGGGAAGGGAACCATGAGCAGTTCTTC. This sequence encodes CASSHLAGEGNHEQFF.

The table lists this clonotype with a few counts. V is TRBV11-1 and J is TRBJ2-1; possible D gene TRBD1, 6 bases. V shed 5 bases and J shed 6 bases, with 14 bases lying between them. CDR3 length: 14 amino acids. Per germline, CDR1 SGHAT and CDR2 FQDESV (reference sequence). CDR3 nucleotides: TGTGCCAGCAGCCAGATAGCAGGGGTCAATGAGCAGTTCTTC. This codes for CASSQIAGVNEQFF.

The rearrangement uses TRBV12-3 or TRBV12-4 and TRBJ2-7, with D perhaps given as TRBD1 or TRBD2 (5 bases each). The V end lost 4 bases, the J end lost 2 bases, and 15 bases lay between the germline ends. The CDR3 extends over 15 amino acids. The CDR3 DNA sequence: TGTGCCAGCAGTTCCCGGGACCACCTCACCTACGAGCAGTACTTC. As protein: CASSSRDHLTYEQYF.

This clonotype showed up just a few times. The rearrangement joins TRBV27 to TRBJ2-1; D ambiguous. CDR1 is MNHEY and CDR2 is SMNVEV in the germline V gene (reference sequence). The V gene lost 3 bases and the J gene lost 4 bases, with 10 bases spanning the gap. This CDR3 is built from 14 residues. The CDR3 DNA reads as TGTGCCAGCAGTTTTATGGGGTCTTACAATGAGCAGTTCTTC. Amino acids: CASSFMGSYNEQFF.

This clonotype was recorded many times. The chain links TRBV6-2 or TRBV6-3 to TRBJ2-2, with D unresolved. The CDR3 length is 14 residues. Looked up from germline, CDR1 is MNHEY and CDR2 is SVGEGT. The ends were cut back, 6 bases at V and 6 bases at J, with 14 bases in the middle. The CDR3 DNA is TGTGCCAGCAGAGACCCCGGACGAGCCGGGGAGCTGTTTTTT. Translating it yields CASRDPGRAGELFF.